Listed below are T cell receptor beta chains from one sample, sequenced in a study of OX40 agonist ivuxolimab in advanced cancers. Measured with immunoSEQ multiplex PCR; TCRdb has only the in-frame clones, and not every one. The profile shows 55,000 to 90,000 clones, about 81% of them singletons. Here the sequenced sample was CD4+ or CD8+ T cells sorted from blood, taken in a trial of the OX40 agonist ivuxolimab. These receptor sequences come from an adult with an advanced solid tumor such as melanoma, head and neck, liver or kidney cancer. Both conserved end residues are part of each CDR3. Fields, in order: V gene, J gene, D gene, clone size, CDR3 protein, CDR3 DNA. The D gene is left open where the match is weak. The size of a clone is reported for some rows only, either as once, few or many, or as a class for expanded clones.

V gene: TRBV28
J gene: TRBJ2-7
D gene: .
clone size: .
CDR3 protein: CASSLSGLGAYEQYF
CDR3 DNA: TGTGCCAGCAGTCTATCCGGGTTGGGGGCCTACGAGCAGTACTTC

V gene: TRBV29-1
J gene: TRBJ1-1
D gene: .
clone size: few
CDR3 protein: CSTRDGNTEAFF
CDR3 DNA: TGCAGCACCCGGGACGGGAACACTGAAGCTTTCTTT

V gene: TRBV30
J gene: TRBJ1-1
D gene: .
clone size: .
CDR3 protein: CAWTSGGAHEAFF
CDR3 DNA: TGTGCCTGGACCTCCGGGGGGGCGCATGAAGCTTTCTTT

V gene: TRBV7-8
J gene: TRBJ2-5
D gene: TRBD2
clone size: once
CDR3 protein: CASSLGSSGGATETQYF
CDR3 DNA: TGTGCCAGCAGCTTAGGGTCTAGCGGGGGGGCGACAGAGACCCAGTACTTC

V gene: TRBV2
J gene: TRBJ1-5
D gene: .
clone size: .
CDR3 protein: CASSRLTNSNQPQHF
CDR3 DNA: TGTGCCAGTAGTAGACTTACAAATAGCAATCAGCCCCAGCATTTT

V gene: TRBV5-1
J gene: TRBJ1-5
D gene: .
clone size: .
CDR3 protein: CASSFDGVVQPQHF
CDR3 DNA: TGCGCCAGCAGCTTTGATGGGGTTGTTCAGCCCCAGCATTTT

V gene: TRBV11-2
J gene: TRBJ2-1
D gene: .
clone size: .
CDR3 protein: CASSPLRGPRYNEQFF
CDR3 DNA: TGTGCCAGCAGCCCACTCCGGGGGCCCCGCTACAATGAGCAGTTCTTC

V gene: TRBV20-1
J gene: TRBJ1-3
D gene: .
clone size: few
CDR3 protein: CSARRGNTIYF
CDR3 DNA: TGCAGTGCTAGGCGGGGGAACACCATATATTTT

V gene: TRBV10-3
J gene: TRBJ2-5
D gene: .
clone size: .
CDR3 protein: CAISESTGGVTQYF
CDR3 DNA: TGTGCCATCAGTGAGTCGACAGGTGGAGTGACCCAGTACTTC

V gene: TRBV6-5
J gene: TRBJ1-6
D gene: .
clone size: .
CDR3 protein: CASSYWGHLSPLHF
CDR3 DNA: TGTGCCAGCAGTTATTGGGGACATTTGTCACCCCTCCACTTT

V gene: TRBV14
J gene: TRBJ1-2
D gene: .
clone size: .
CDR3 protein: CASSLGRWPWYGYTF
CDR3 DNA: TGTGCCAGCAGCCTCGGAAGGTGGCCTTGGTATGGCTACACCTTC

V gene: TRBV29-1
J gene: TRBJ1-2
D gene: .
clone size: few
CDR3 protein: CSVEVKENSPYGYTF
CDR3 DNA: TGCAGCGTTGAAGTTAAAGAAAACAGCCCCTATGGCTACACCTTC

V gene: TRBV14
J gene: TRBJ2-3
D gene: .
clone size: .
CDR3 protein: CASSRWEIADTQYF
CDR3 DNA: TGTGCCAGCAGCCGGTGGGAGATTGCAGATACGCAGTATTTT

V gene: TRBV4-2
J gene: TRBJ1-5
D gene: .
clone size: .
CDR3 protein: CASSPSGGGDQPQHF
CDR3 DNA: TGTGCCAGCAGCCCGAGCGGGGGCGGGGATCAGCCCCAGCATTTT

V gene: TRBV2
J gene: TRBJ1-2
D gene: .
clone size: few
CDR3 protein: CASSVGGRGYTF
CDR3 DNA: TGTGCCAGCAGTGTCGGGGGGCGAGGCTACACCTTC

V gene: TRBV5-6
J gene: TRBJ2-3
D gene: .
clone size: .
CDR3 protein: CASSPSSGSDTQYF
CDR3 DNA: TGTGCCAGCAGCCCCTCCTCCGGGTCAGATACGCAGTATTTT

V gene: TRBV18
J gene: TRBJ1-2
D gene: .
clone size: few
CDR3 protein: CASSHRDYGYTF
CDR3 DNA: TGTGCCAGCTCACACAGGGACTATGGCTACACCTTC

V gene: TRBV28
J gene: TRBJ1-5
D gene: .
clone size: once
CDR3 protein: CASSLLGNQPQHF
CDR3 DNA: TGTGCCAGCAGTTTACTTGGGAATCAGCCCCAGCATTTT

V gene: TRBV6-1
J gene: TRBJ1-5
D gene: .
clone size: .
CDR3 protein: CASNQGGQGQPQHF
CDR3 DNA: TGTGCCAGCAACCAAGGGGGGCAGGGGCAGCCCCAGCATTTT

V gene: TRBV7-9
J gene: TRBJ2-3
D gene: TRBD1
clone size: .
CDR3 protein: CASSSRTGSDTQYF
CDR3 DNA: TGTGCCAGCAGCTCGAGGACAGGGTCAGATACGCAGTATTTT

V gene: TRBV4-2
J gene: TRBJ1-2
D gene: TRBD1
clone size: few
CDR3 protein: CASSPERDRGIYGYTF
CDR3 DNA: TGTGCCAGCAGCCCAGAACGGGACAGGGGGATCTATGGCTACACCTTC

V gene: TRBV11-2
J gene: TRBJ2-2
D gene: .
clone size: .
CDR3 protein: CASSLVSSAKLNTGELFF
CDR3 DNA: TGTGCCAGCAGCTTAGTATCGTCTGCCAAATTAAACACCGGGGAGCTGTTTTTT

V gene: TRBV5-4
J gene: TRBJ2-1
D gene: .
clone size: once
CDR3 protein: CASSFTEYNEQFF
CDR3 DNA: TGTGCCAGCAGCTTCACAGAATACAATGAGCAGTTCTTC

V gene: TRBV10-2
J gene: TRBJ2-5
D gene: .
clone size: once
CDR3 protein: CASSQDSQGTQYF
CDR3 DNA: TGCGCCAGCAGTCAGGATAGTCAAGGGACCCAGTACTTC

V gene: TRBV28
J gene: TRBJ1-5
D gene: .
clone size: .
CDR3 protein: CASSSLIGYSNQPQHF
CDR3 DNA: TGTGCCAGCAGTTCACTAATAGGTTATAGCAATCAGCCCCAGCATTTT

V gene: TRBV5-4
J gene: TRBJ2-2
D gene: TRBD2
clone size: .
CDR3 protein: CASRTGTSGSTGELFF
CDR3 DNA: TGTGCCAGCAGAACCGGGACTAGCGGGTCCACCGGGGAGCTGTTTTTT

V gene: TRBV7-9
J gene: TRBJ2-5
D gene: .
clone size: once
CDR3 protein: CASNGSPLETQYF
CDR3 DNA: TGTGCCAGCAATGGGTCACCCCTGGAGACCCAGTACTTC

V gene: TRBV19
J gene: TRBJ1-4
D gene: .
clone size: .
CDR3 protein: CASTLTGPNEKLFF
CDR3 DNA: TGTGCCAGTACTCTGACAGGACCTAATGAAAAACTGTTTTTT

V gene: TRBV19
J gene: TRBJ1-1
D gene: TRBD1
clone size: .
CDR3 protein: CASRPGTGISEAFF
CDR3 DNA: TGTGCCAGTAGGCCCGGGACAGGGATATCTGAAGCTTTCTTT

V gene: TRBV7-2
J gene: TRBJ2-1
D gene: .
clone size: .
CDR3 protein: CASSPEAYYNEQFF
CDR3 DNA: TGTGCCAGCAGTCCGGAGGCCTACTACAATGAGCAGTTCTTC

V gene: TRBV21-1
J gene: TRBJ2-7
D gene: .
clone size: few
CDR3 protein: CASSKVVHLAGADSYEQYF
CDR3 DNA: TGTGCCAGCAGCAAAGTTGTCCATCTAGCGGGGGCGGACTCCTACGAGCAGTACTTC

V gene: TRBV6-5
J gene: TRBJ1-1
D gene: .
clone size: .
CDR3 protein: CASSYWENTEAFF
CDR3 DNA: TGTGCCAGCAGTTACTGGGAGAACACTGAAGCTTTCTTT

V gene: TRBV29-1
J gene: TRBJ1-5
D gene: .
clone size: .
CDR3 protein: CSVQDGNQPQHF
CDR3 DNA: TGCAGCGTGCAGGACGGCAATCAGCCCCAGCATTTT

V gene: TRBV7-7
J gene: TRBJ2-5
D gene: TRBD2
clone size: .
CDR3 protein: CASSLTAGGAGPETQYF
CDR3 DNA: TGTGCCAGCAGCTTAACAGCGGGGGGTGCCGGTCCGGAGACCCAGTACTTC

V gene: TRBV10-2
J gene: TRBJ1-1
D gene: .
clone size: .
CDR3 protein: CASSFGQINTEAFF
CDR3 DNA: TGCGCCAGCAGTTTCGGACAGATTAACACTGAAGCTTTCTTT

V gene: TRBV7-8
J gene: TRBJ2-7
D gene: .
clone size: .
CDR3 protein: CASSLAVSPYEQYF
CDR3 DNA: TGTGCCAGCAGCTTAGCGGTCAGCCCCTACGAGCAGTACTTC

V gene: TRBV15
J gene: TRBJ1-2
D gene: .
clone size: .
CDR3 protein: CATSRAGRRDGYTF
CDR3 DNA: TGTGCCACCAGCAGAGCAGGCAGGAGGGATGGCTACACCTTC

V gene: TRBV2
J gene: TRBJ2-2
D gene: .
clone size: .
CDR3 protein: CASSDPTGFNTGELFF
CDR3 DNA: TGTGCCAGCAGTGACCCAACAGGGTTTAACACCGGGGAGCTGTTTTTT

V gene: TRBV7-6
J gene: TRBJ1-1
D gene: TRBD1
clone size: few
CDR3 protein: CASSLGTGWTEAFF
CDR3 DNA: TGTGCCAGCAGCTTAGGGACAGGGTGGACTGAAGCTTTCTTT

V gene: TRBV5-3
J gene: TRBJ1-2
D gene: .
clone size: .
CDR3 protein: CARRSGGDSRDYYGYTF
CDR3 DNA: TGCGCCAGAAGATCGGGAGGAGACTCAAGAGACTACTATGGCTACACCTTC

V gene: TRBV19
J gene: TRBJ2-2
D gene: TRBD1
clone size: .
CDR3 protein: CASSQRDRGNTGELFF
CDR3 DNA: TGTGCCAGTAGTCAAAGAGACAGGGGGAACACCGGGGAGCTGTTTTTT

V gene: TRBV19
J gene: TRBJ2-1
D gene: TRBD2
clone size: .
CDR3 protein: CASSRLAGAYNEQFF
CDR3 DNA: TGTGCCAGTAGCCGTCTAGCGGGGGCCTACAATGAGCAGTTCTTC

V gene: TRBV11-2
J gene: TRBJ2-7
D gene: .
clone size: .
CDR3 protein: CASSIGDGLPVDF
CDR3 DNA: TGTGCCAGCAGCATCGGGGACGGTCTTCCCGTCGACTTC

V gene: TRBV5-5
J gene: TRBJ1-4
D gene: .
clone size: .
CDR3 protein: CASSLGQNYATNEKLFF
CDR3 DNA: TGTGCCAGCAGCTTGGGACAGAACTATGCAACTAATGAAAAACTGTTTTTT

V gene: TRBV19
J gene: TRBJ1-1
D gene: .
clone size: .
CDR3 protein: CASKLAAAGTEAFF
CDR3 DNA: TGTGCCAGTAAGTTGGCGGCAGCCGGCACTGAAGCTTTCTTT

V gene: TRBV7-6
J gene: TRBJ1-3
D gene: .
clone size: .
CDR3 protein: CASSPPATGLSGNTIYF
CDR3 DNA: TGTGCCAGCAGCCCCCCCGCGACAGGACTTTCTGGAAACACCATATATTTT

V gene: TRBV15
J gene: TRBJ1-5
D gene: .
clone size: .
CDR3 protein: CATSRAGRAAQHF
CDR3 DNA: TGTGCCACCAGCAGAGCGGGCAGGGCGGCCCAGCATTTT

V gene: TRBV5-1
J gene: TRBJ1-4
D gene: TRBD1
clone size: .
CDR3 protein: CASSLGTLTGAVEKLFF
CDR3 DNA: TGCGCCAGCAGCTTGGGAACCCTGACAGGGGCGGTTGAAAAACTGTTTTTT

V gene: TRBV19
J gene: TRBJ1-2
D gene: .
clone size: .
CDR3 protein: CASSISDYGYTF
CDR3 DNA: TGTGCCAGTAGTATCTCGGACTATGGCTACACCTTC

V gene: TRBV28
J gene: TRBJ1-2
D gene: .
clone size: .
CDR3 protein: CASSLIGESDGYTF
CDR3 DNA: TGTGCCAGCAGTTTAATCGGGGAATCGGATGGCTACACCTTC